A single sample is the source of the 32 T cell receptor beta chains below, sequenced in a study of T cell responses to AZD1222 COVID-19 vaccine. The method was immunoSEQ multiplex PCR; TCRdb's version includes in-frame clones alone and lacks a portion of them. Of approximately 120,000 clones in the sample, over 75% were seen once. The specimen comprised peripheral blood, sampled on day 0 of AZD1222 vaccination. Every receptor here comes from an adult in good health.

The chain employs TRBV2 and TRBJ2-1; the match to TRBD1 covers 7 bases. This CDR3 contains 14 residues. Germline CDR1 is SNHLY and CDR2 is FYNNEI. With 6 bases clipped from V and 3 bases from J, the junction kept 5 bases outside the gene matches. This CDR3 is CASSDRQGYNEQFF. The DNA for the CDR3 is TGTGCCAGCAGCGACAGACAGGGCTACAATGAGCAGTTCTTC.

The chain combines TRBV27 with TRBJ2-6; D not certain. Germline V gives CDR1 MNHEY, CDR2 SMNVEV (reference sequence). The CDR3 contains 17 residues. Deletions cut 4 bases from V and 0 bases from J, with 13 bases between. The CDR3 protein is CASSSARRSSGANVLTF. The CDR3 bases are TGTGCCAGCAGTTCCGCCAGACGCAGCTCTGGGGCCAACGTCCTGACTTTC.

The CDR3 DNA sequence: TGTGCCAGCAGCCAAGCTCCGTATCAGCCCCAGCATTTT. Translated: CASSQAPYQPQHF. The chain couples TRBV3-1 (or the pseudogene TRBV3-2) to TRBJ1-5, with unresolved D. Germline V gene data show CDR1 as LGHDT and CDR2 as YNNKEL (reference sequence). The CDR3 has 13 amino acids. Between the trimmed V and J ends, which lost 1 base and 5 bases, there was a span of 6 bases.

This clone was found once. V usage is TRBV7-9 and J usage is TRBJ2-5; 14 bases are a match to TRBD2. The CDR3 spans 16 residues. V lost 5 bases to trimming and J lost 7 bases; unmatched junction nucleotides: 9. CDR1 and CDR2 from the germline V gene are SEHNR and FQNEAQ (reference sequence). The CDR3 coding sequence is TGTGCCAGCAGCCCGACAGGGACTAGCGGGGGTGGGACCCAGTACTTC. Protein: CASSPTGTSGGGTQYF.

The rearrangement joins TRBV6-5 to TRBJ1-3; possibly TRBD1 for D (5 bases). The CDR3 extends over 16 amino acids. V was shortened by 0 bases and J by 2 bases, with 11 bases between the two germline ends. Germline CDR1 is MNHEY and CDR2 is SVGAGI. CDR3 in DNA: TGTGCCAGCAGTTACTCGAGGCCAGGGACTGGAAACACCATATATTTT. It codes for CASSYSRPGTGNTIYF.

This clone was seen a handful of times. This chain uses TRBV14 with TRBJ2-2; no reliable D call. V was shortened by 3 bases and J by 5 bases, with 13 bases between the two germline ends. Germline CDR1 and CDR2: SGHDN and FVKESK. The CDR3 consists of 15 residues. The CDR3 region is CASSQNHDLTGELFF. The CDR3 nucleotides are TGTGCCAGCAGCCAGAACCATGACCTTACCGGGGAGCTGTTTTTT.

J is TRBJ2-1 and V is TRBV18; the match to TRBD2 covers 11 bases. Per the germline V gene, CDR1 is KGHSH and CDR2 is LQKENI. The trim removed 6 bases at V and 9 bases at J, leaving 10 bases unmatched. The CDR3 is made up of 15 amino acids. The CDR3 is CASSGLADPRSEQFF. The CDR3 DNA reads as TGTGCCAGCTCGGGACTAGCGGACCCCAGGAGTGAGCAGTTCTTC. The whole variable domain, remainder taken from reference TRBV18 and TRBJ2-1, is NAGVMQNPRHLVRRRGQEARLRCSPMKGHSHVYWYRQLPEEGLKFMVYLQKENIIDESGMPKERFSAEFPKEGPSILRIQQVVRGDSAAYFCASSGLADPRSEQFFGPGTRLTVL.

This clone was seen only once. The chain employs TRBV24-1 and TRBJ1-5; 7 nucleotides align to TRBD1. The CDR3 length is 14 residues. After removal of 5 bases from V and 4 bases from J, the junction contained 4 bases not matched to a gene. The germline V gene encodes CDR1 KGHDR and CDR2 SFDVKD. CDR3 DNA sequence: TGTGCCACCAGTGGTAGACAGGGAAATCAGCCCCAGCATTTT. Amino acids: CATSGRQGNQPQHF.

The CDR3 DNA is TGTGCCAGCTCGACGGGCACCTACTATGGCTACACCTTC. Its translation is CASSTGTYYGYTF. This sequence joins TRBV2 and TRBJ1-2; D is unclear. The V and J ends lost 8 bases and 3 bases respectively, with 13 bases between them. Germline V gene sequence: CDR1 SNHLY, CDR2 FYNNEI. There are 13 residues in the CDR3.

CDR3 in amino acids: CASSYRTGGNQPQHF. The CDR3 bases are TGTGCCAGCAGTTACCGGACAGGGGGCAATCAGCCCCAGCATTTT. This chain joins TRBV6-5 and TRBJ1-5, with 9 bases that match TRBD1. The trim removed 2 bases at V and 2 bases at J, leaving 1 base unmatched. This CDR3 has 15 amino acids. The germline V gene has CDR1 MNHEY and CDR2 SVGAGI.

This sequence joins TRBV4-2 and TRBJ2-3; the match to TRBD2 covers 11 bases. The ends lost 6 bases at V and 4 bases at J; junction bases unmatched: 12. From germline, CDR1 is LGHNA and CDR2 YNFKEQ. The CDR3 length is 17 residues. The CDR3 DNA is TGTGCCAGCAGTCCGTCCCCTTTAGCGGGGGGGGCAGATACGCAGTATTTT. Translated, it gives CASSPSPLAGGADTQYF.

CDR3 sequence reads: CASAGSTDTQYF. Written as DNA, the CDR3 is TGTGCCAGCGCGGGTAGCACAGATACGCAGTATTTT. The chain carries TRBV19 and TRBJ2-3; a weak D match, TRBD2 (5 bases). The CDR3 totals 12 residues. The germline V gene encodes CDR1 LNHDA and CDR2 SQIVND (reference sequence). Between the trimmed V and J ends, which lost 9 bases and 0 bases, there was a span of 7 bases.

The V and J genes are TRBV19 and TRBJ2-1; 7 bases agree with TRBD1. Germline V gene data show CDR1 as LNHDA and CDR2 as SQIVND (reference sequence). V dropped 6 bases and J dropped 7; count of bases not matched to a gene: 3. The CDR3 loop spans 12 amino acids. CDR3 protein: CASRSGGNEQFF. The CDR3 DNA reads TGTGCCAGTAGGTCAGGGGGAAATGAGCAGTTCTTC.

This chain joins TRBV6-1 and TRBJ2-1; possibly TRBD2 for D (5 bases). Germline loops: CDR1 MNHNS, CDR2 SASEGT. The CDR3 covers 15 residues. V was pared by 2 bases and J by 2 bases, with 10 bases between. The CDR3 is CASSETGGTYNEQFF. In DNA form, the CDR3 reads TGTGCCAGCAGTGAAACTGGAGGTACCTACAATGAGCAGTTCTTC.

This sequence joins TRBV27 and TRBJ1-2; possible D gene TRBD1, 6 bases. The CDR3 loop spans 16 amino acids. The germline CDR1 and CDR2 sequences are MNHEY and SMNVEV (reference sequence). Between the trimmed V and J ends, which lost 5 bases and 3 bases, there was a span of 19 bases. This CDR3 reads CASSSREGDNHYGYTF. The CDR3, as DNA: TGTGCCAGCAGTAGTCGGGAGGGGGACAACCACTATGGCTACACCTTC.

This chain connects TRBV9 to TRBJ2-2, with TRBD2 identical over 11 bases. Germline values: CDR1 SGDLS, CDR2 YYNGEE. The J segment lost 4 bases and the V segment lost 3 bases, leaving 5 bases of the junction unmatched. This CDR3 is built from 16 residues. CDR3 sequence: CASSDRLAGFTGELFF. The CDR3 DNA sequence: TGTGCCAGCAGCGACAGACTAGCGGGGTTCACCGGGGAGCTGTTTTTT.

The chain carries TRBV6-2 or TRBV6-3 and TRBJ2-2; 7 bases agree with TRBD1. This CDR3 has 15 amino acids. V was pared by 5 bases and J by 3 bases, with 6 bases of the junction left unmatched. From germline, CDR1 is MNHEY and CDR2 SVGEGT. CDR3 coding DNA: TGTGCCAGCAGTCCAGGACAGGCCGACACCGGGGAGCTGTTTTTT. Its protein product is CASSPGQADTGELFF.

This chain links TRBV2 with TRBJ2-1; D is unclear. V shed 2 bases and J shed 9 bases, with 11 bases lying between them. The CDR3 has 13 amino acids. CDR1 and CDR2 (germline): SNHLY, FYNNEI. CDR3 in DNA: TGTGCCAGCAGTGAACTTACTCAGACTGAGCAGTTCTTC. This sequence encodes CASSELTQTEQFF.

The chain carries TRBV11-2 and TRBJ2-2; TRBD2 aligns across 10 bases. The CDR3 is 16 residues long. The junction had 4 bases not matched to a gene; V was cut back by 5 bases and J by 1 base. Germline assignment: CDR1 SGHAT and CDR2 FQNNGV. The CDR3 DNA sequence: TGTGCCAGCAGCCTAGCGGGGGTCCTGAACACCGGGGAGCTGTTTTTT. It translates to CASSLAGVLNTGELFF.

J is TRBJ2-3 and V is TRBV5-6; 12 bases line up with TRBD2. The ends lost 2 bases at V and 4 bases at J; junction bases unmatched: 5. From germline, CDR1 is SGHDT and CDR2 YYEEEE. This CDR3 has 16 residues. The CDR3 loop reads CASSLGLAGISDTQYF. CDR3 nucleotide sequence: TGTGCCAGCAGCTTAGGACTAGCGGGGATCTCAGATACGCAGTATTTT.

This chain links TRBV3-1 (or the pseudogene TRBV3-2) with TRBJ1-4; weak D call: TRBD1 (6 bases). Deletions cut 0 bases from V and 7 bases from J, with 15 bases between. This CDR3 comprises 16 residues. Looked up from germline, CDR1 is LGHDT and CDR2 is YNNKEL (reference sequence). The CDR3 reads CASSQDSEGVGEKLFF. DNA of the CDR3: TGTGCCAGCAGCCAAGACTCGGAGGGGGTTGGTGAAAAACTGTTTTTT.

This clone was seen a single time. V and J are TRBV12-3 or TRBV12-4 and TRBJ2-4; 7 bases agree with TRBD1. Unmatched junction bases numbered 5, after V lost 5 bases and J lost 7 bases. The CDR3 loop spans 13 amino acids. The CDR3 DNA is TGTGCCAGCAGTGCCGGGACAGTGAACATTCAGTACTTC. Translated: CASSAGTVNIQYF.

The chain carries TRBV28 and TRBJ1-2; a weak D match, TRBD1 (5 bases). With 4 bases removed from V and 8 bases from J, the gap between germline ends came to 11 bases. The CDR3 extends over 12 amino acids. CDR1 is MDHEN, CDR2 SYDVKM, per germline. CDR3 sequence reads: CASSWGEGGYTF. The CDR3 region has the DNA TGTGCCAGCAGTTGGGGGGAGGGAGGCTACACCTTC.

The V call is TRBV18, the J call TRBJ2-7; the D gene is possibly TRBD1 (6 bases). CDR1 is KGHSH and CDR2 is LQKENI in the germline V gene. V lost 6 bases, J lost 2 bases, and 17 bases lay in between. This CDR3 is 15 amino acids long. This chain's CDR3 is CASSRTGHSTYEQYF. For the CDR3, the DNA is TGTGCCAGCTCCCGCACGGGACACAGTACCTACGAGCAGTACTTC.

The chain combines TRBV3-1 (or the pseudogene TRBV3-2) with TRBJ1-2, with a tentative D call TRBD1 (6 bases). With 3 bases removed from V and 8 bases from J, the gap between germline ends came to 13 bases. This CDR3 contains 13 residues. Germline V gene lookup returns CDR1 LGHDT and CDR2 YNNKEL (reference sequence). The CDR3 sequence is CASSQPGARGYTF. The CDR3 DNA reads as TGTGCCAGCAGCCAGCCGGGGGCTCGAGGCTACACCTTC.

This clone was detected a few times. The V call is TRBV6-6, the J call TRBJ1-2; the D gene is possibly TRBD1 (6 bases). The CDR3 is 12 amino acids. CDR1 and CDR2 (germline): MNHNY, SVGAGI (reference sequence). Trimming removed 10 bases at V and 4 bases at J, with 13 bases between. The CDR3 region is CATRDMGYGYTF. The CDR3 bases are TGTGCCACCCGGGACATGGGCTATGGCTACACCTTC.

V and J are TRBV19 and TRBJ2-7, with 8 nucleotides matching TRBD1. The germline V gene encodes CDR1 LNHDA and CDR2 SQIVND (reference sequence). The junction had 13 bases not matched to a gene; V was cut back by 4 bases and J by 5 bases. The CDR3 has 16 amino acids. For the CDR3, the DNA is TGTGCCAGTAGTACTACGGCCAGGGGGCCATGGGACGAGCAGTACTTC. Its translation: CASSTTARGPWDEQYF.

The V and J genes are TRBV19 and TRBJ1-1; TRBD1 might be the D (6 bases). V lost 6 bases and J 1 base, leaving 9 bases between the germline ends. The CDR3 length is 13 residues. Germline V lookup: CDR1 LNHDA, CDR2 SQIVND (reference sequence). The CDR3 region is CASSWGPNTEAFF. CDR3 nucleotides: TGTGCCAGTAGCTGGGGGCCGAACACTGAAGCTTTCTTT.

The chain employs TRBV21-1 and TRBJ1-2; the D call TRBD1 from the table was never checked on the DNA. TRBV21-1 is a pseudogene. CDR3 length: 12 residues. CDR3 DNA: TGTGCCAGCAGAGAAGGGACAGGTCTTAACACCTTC. Translating it yields CASREGTGLNTF.

This clone was observed a handful of times. The chain carries TRBV7-9 and TRBJ2-7; no reliable D call. V was shortened by 4 bases and J by 1 base, with 8 bases between the two germline ends. Germline CDR1 and CDR2: SEHNR and FQNEAQ (reference sequence). CDR3 size: 13 residues. The CDR3 coding sequence is TGTGCCAGCAGCTCGGACGGTTCCTACGAGCAGTACTTC. Translated, it gives CASSSDGSYEQYF.

In its sample, this clone was seen once. The chain is built from TRBV7-2 and TRBJ2-7; D is undetermined. This CDR3 region has 14 residues. Germline V gene data show CDR1 as SGHTA and CDR2 as FQGNSA. The V gene lost 0 bases and the J gene lost 2 bases, with 8 bases spanning the gap. Written as DNA, the CDR3 is TGTGCCAGCAGCTTAGCGCCAGCAGCCTACGAGCAGTACTTC. Translated, it gives CASSLAPAAYEQYF.

V is TRBV13 and J is TRBJ1-3; TRBD1 is a possible D gene (5 bases). With 5 bases removed from V and 0 bases from J, the gap between germline ends came to 14 bases. Germline V lookup: CDR1 PRHDT, CDR2 FYEKMQ (reference sequence). CDR3 length: 16 amino acids. CDR3 nucleotides: TGTGCCAGCAGCGCTAGACAGTTTAGCTCTGGAAACACCATATATTTT. Amino acid sequence: CASSARQFSSGNTIYF.